The 2 T cell receptor beta chains listed next were all sequenced from one sample in a study of blood T cell repertoires in COVID-19 (dated by TCRdb to between 2020 and 2021). Library prep was done by the immunoSEQ multiplex PCR assay. TCRdb mirrors the immuneACCESS table, restricted to in-frame sequences. Some clones are absent from its copies; in checked studies, under half trace to an unresolved V gene, and the reason for the others is unknown. This sample gives more than 70,000 clones in total; over 75% of them show up just once. The top ten clonotypes cover about 9.9% of the sample. The sequencing sample was made of peripheral blood. These receptors all stem from a human donor in a cohort sampled during active COVID-19.

This chain uses TRBV5-1 with TRBJ1-1; D gene ambiguous. Per germline, CDR1 SGHRS and CDR2 YFSETQ. This CDR3 contains 14 residues. The V end was cut by 1 base, the J end by 1 base, with 8 bases between. CDR3 bases: TGCGCCAGCAGCTTGTCTACGCCGAACACTGAAGCTTTCTTT. This encodes CASSLSTPNTEAFF.

This chain links TRBV5-1 with TRBJ1-5; the D gene is possibly TRBD1 (5 bases). Germline-derived CDR1 and CDR2 are SGHRS and YFSETQ. The CDR3 spans 14 residues. V lost 2 bases, J lost 4 bases, and 10 bases lay in between. CDR3 sequence (DNA): TGCGCCAGCAGCTTAGGGGAAGCTAATCAGCCCCAGCATTTT. Amino acids: CASSLGEANQPQHF. The whole variable domain, filled in from reference TRBV5-1 and TRBJ1-5, reads KAGVTQTPRYLIKTRGQQVTLSCSPISGHRSVSWYQQTPGQGLQFLFEYFSETQRNKGNFPGRFSGRQFSNSRSEMNVSTLELGDSALYLCASSLGEANQPQHFGDGTRLSIL.